What follows are 8 T cell receptor beta chains derived from one specimen sequenced in a study of blood T cell repertoires in COVID-19. The data were produced by immunoSEQ multiplex PCR, yet TCRdb's version contains in-frame clones alone and is incomplete. The data show roughly 380,000 clones, roughly 90% seen once. The source material was PBMCs or T cells enriched from blood (not recorded which). These receptors originate from a woman aged 25 to 45 who had recovered from COVID-19.

The rearrangement links TRBV2 to TRBJ2-2, with D maybe TRBD1 (5 bases). The germline V gene has CDR1 SNHLY and CDR2 FYNNEI. The CDR3 extends over 14 amino acids. Trimming stripped 6 bases from V and 5 bases from J, with 13 bases between. CDR3 amino acids: CASRWGDPTGELFF. DNA for the CDR3: TGTGCCAGCAGGTGGGGCGACCCTACCGGGGAGCTGTTTTTT.

This clone appeared a few times. The chain has TRBV19 and TRBJ1-3; D remains unclear. Trimming pared 0 bases from V and 4 bases from J, leaving 13 bases between. This CDR3 contains 16 residues. The V gene's germline CDR1 is LNHDA and CDR2 SQIVND (reference sequence). Here the CDR3 DNA reads TGTGCCAGTAGTATAGATGGAGGGTCCTCCGGAAACACCATATATTTT. It encodes CASSIDGGSSGNTIYF.

The chain links TRBV6-5 to TRBJ1-4; 9 nucleotides align to TRBD1. The CDR3 is 16 residues long. After removal of 4 bases from V and 8 bases from J, the junction contained 11 bases not matched to a gene. Germline assignment: CDR1 MNHEY and CDR2 SVGAGI. CDR3 region: CASSLTPGQGGEKLFF. Here the CDR3 DNA reads TGTGCCAGCAGTTTAACCCCGGGACAGGGTGGGGAAAAACTGTTTTTT.

The chain combines TRBV6-1 with TRBJ1-1; 11 bases line up with TRBD1. Germline loops: CDR1 MNHNS, CDR2 SASEGT. The CDR3 is 15 residues long. V gave up 3 bases and J gave up 6 bases; unmatched junction bases: 6. The CDR3 coding sequence is TGTGCCAGCAGTGATAGGGACAGGGGGGGGCCTGAAGCTTTCTTT. Translation: CASSDRDRGGPEAFF.

The J gene is TRBJ2-1, the V gene TRBV20-1; 7 nucleotides match TRBD1. The CDR3 is 15 residues long. Germline assignment: CDR1 DFQATT and CDR2 SNEGSKA (reference sequence). V lost 3 bases, J lost 7 bases, and 12 bases stayed unmatched. CDR3 in amino acids: CSASFGGRGRNEQFF. The DNA of the CDR3 is TGCAGTGCTAGTTTTGGGGGTAGGGGGCGGAATGAGCAGTTCTTC.

The rearrangement uses TRBV10-1 and TRBJ2-3; 7 nucleotides match TRBD2. The CDR3 has 16 amino acids. J gave up 0 bases and V 2 bases, and 5 bases lay outside the gene matches. The V gene's germline CDR1 is WNHNN and CDR2 SYGVQD (reference sequence). The CDR3 protein is CASSEIWGGSTDTQYF. CDR3 nucleotide sequence: TGCGCCAGCAGTGAGATCTGGGGGGGTAGCACAGATACGCAGTATTTT.

CDR3 DNA: TGTGCCAGCAGTGTGGGGGCTGTCTACGAGCAGTACTTC. Translating it yields CASSVGAVYEQYF. This chain links TRBV25-1 with TRBJ2-7; weak D call: TRBD1 (6 bases). Trimming shortened V by 4 bases and J by 3 bases, and 10 bases separated the two germline ends. CDR1 and CDR2 from the germline V gene are MGHDK and SYGVNS. This CDR3 contains 13 residues.

This chain links TRBV18 with TRBJ1-1, with 9 bases aligning to TRBD1. Trimming cost V 5 bases and J 4 bases; bases outside gene matches: 8. The CDR3 runs to 15 residues. In germline, CDR1 is KGHSH, CDR2 LQKENI. CDR3 in amino acids: CASSTTGGAGTEAFF. The CDR3 DNA sequence: TGTGCCAGCTCAACTACAGGGGGCGCCGGCACTGAAGCTTTCTTT.